These 25 T cell receptor beta chains originate from one sample sequenced in a study of T-cell memory formation after mild COVID-19. MiXCR was run by TCRdb on the 5' RACE reads, yielding one entry per CDR3 protein. The sample carries 530,000 or so distinct CDR3 sequences, roughly a sixth recorded once. The sequencing input was PBMCs or a T cell subset sorted from them (not recorded which). These receptors were taken from an adult woman who had mild COVID-19 (a few samples of this study predate the infection). Cell type and time point are not known.

This clonotype was counted a few times. V and J are TRBV10-3 and TRBJ1-1, with TRBD1 matching 8 bases. This CDR3 is built from 13 residues. In germline, CDR1 is ENHRY, CDR2 SYGVKD. Unmatched junction bases numbered 7, after V lost 10 bases and J lost 3 bases. The CDR3 nucleotides are TGTGCCAGCAGGACAGGGACGGACACTGAAGCTTTCTTT. It is translated as CASRTGTDTEAFF.

The chain employs TRBV27 and TRBJ2-7, with D unclear. Trimming removed 2 bases from V and 5 bases from J, with 13 bases in between. The CDR3 contains 14 residues. CDR1 is MNHEY and CDR2 is SMNVEV in the germline V gene (reference sequence). CDR3 amino acids: CASSLALGSHEQYF. DNA of the CDR3: TGTGCCAGCAGTTTAGCCCTGGGGTCCCACGAGCAGTACTTC.

The chain combines TRBV19 with TRBJ1-1, with 9 bases that match TRBD1. This CDR3 is built from 15 residues. V trimming: 3 bases; J trimming: 1 base; junction bases outside the gene matches: 3. The germline CDR1 and CDR2 sequences are LNHDA and SQIVND (reference sequence). CDR3 loop: CASSMGQGWNTEAFF. The CDR3 DNA sequence: TGTGCCAGTAGTATGGGACAGGGATGGAACACTGAAGCTTTCTTT.

The gene calls are TRBV5-1 and TRBJ2-3, with D tentatively TRBD1 (6 bases). Trimming removed 1 base from V and 4 bases from J, with 13 bases in between. The germline CDR1 and CDR2 sequences are SGHRS and YFSETQ. The CDR3 loop spans 15 amino acids. DNA of the CDR3: TGCGCCAGCAGCTTGACAGGGAGAAGCCCAGATACGCAGTATTTT. It yields the protein CASSLTGRSPDTQYF.

This chain connects TRBV15 to TRBJ1-2; D gene uncertain. The CDR3 has 13 residues. CDR1 is LNHNV, CDR2 YYDKDF, per germline (reference sequence). V was pared by 0 bases and J by 3 bases, with 5 bases between. DNA for the CDR3: TGTGCCACCAGCAGAGATCTGGACTATGGCTACACCTTC. Protein: CATSRDLDYGYTF.

The gene calls are TRBV19 and TRBJ1-2, with a possible D match to TRBD1 (5 bases). Germline CDR1 LNHDA, CDR2 SQIVND (reference sequence). With 3 bases removed from V and 8 bases from J, the gap between germline ends came to 10 bases. CDR3 length: 12 residues. CDR3 coding DNA: TGTGCCAGTAGTATTGGGAGGGACGGCTACACCTTC. Its translation: CASSIGRDGYTF.

The chain joins TRBV29-1 to TRBJ2-7; D is possibly TRBD1 (7 bases). V dropped 7 bases and J dropped 1 base, with 14 bases sitting between them. The V gene's germline CDR1 is SQVTM and CDR2 ANQGSEA. This CDR3 region has 13 residues. CDR3 amino acids: CSDQGGRSYEQYF. The CDR3 nucleotides are TGCAGCGACCAGGGGGGTAGATCCTACGAGCAGTACTTC.

A few counts support this clonotype. The chain uses TRBV29-1 and TRBJ2-7; 13 nucleotides agree with TRBD2. Trimming took 4 bases from V and 1 from J; bases not matched to a gene: 4. Germline V gives CDR1 SQVTM, CDR2 ANQGSEA. The CDR3 extends over 15 amino acids. CDR3: CSVGTSGSYSYEQYF. The CDR3 DNA sequence: TGCAGCGTTGGGACTAGCGGGAGTTATTCCTACGAGCAGTACTTC.

The V gene is TRBV30, the J gene TRBJ1-1; 8 bases match TRBD1. Germline V gene data show CDR1 as GTSNPN and CDR2 as SVGIG (reference sequence). The CDR3 extends over 15 amino acids. V lost 3 bases and J lost 7; bases outside the gene matches: 13. CDR3 bases: TGTGCCTGGAGGAGGCAGGACAGGGAAATCATTGAAGCTTTCTTT. Its translation: CAWRRQDREIIEAFF.

V and J are TRBV11-2 and TRBJ2-7, with TRBD2 matching 10 bases. Germline CDR1 and CDR2: SGHAT and FQNNGV. After removal of 2 bases from V and 6 bases from J, the junction contained 10 bases not matched to a gene. The CDR3 consists of 16 residues. In DNA form, the CDR3 reads TGTGCCAGCAGCTTATCTAGCGGGAGCTATTTACGCGAGCAGTACTTC. It is translated as CASSLSSGSYLREQYF.

This clonotype was detected many times. Compared with germline, one end of the junction differs, possibly owing to a read error. The V and J genes are TRBV5-1 and TRBJ2-7; no definite D call. The length of the CDR3 is 12 residues. Germline lookup yields CDR1 SGHRS and CDR2 YFSETQ. This chain's CDR3 is CASSSDGYEQYF. The CDR3 nucleotides are TGTGCCAGCAGCAGCGACGGCTACGAGCAGTACTTC. The full variable domain, completed using reference TRBV5-1 and TRBJ2-7, is KAGVTQTPRYLIKTRGQQVTLSCSPISGHRSVSWYQQTPGQGLQFLFEYFSETQRNKGNFPGRFSGRQFSNSRSEMNVSTLELGDSALYLCASSSDGYEQYFGPGTRLTVT.

Worth noting for this clonotype: Because the CDR3's place on the DNA is in doubt, the DNA is left out and the CDR3 is given as listed by TCRdb. This sequence joins TRBV7-5 and TRBJ1-5; the table's TRBD1 call for D was not verified on the DNA. TRBV7-5 is marked as a pseudogene. The CDR3 length is 18 residues, termini included. The CDR3 sequence: CISVSEADRDSSNQPQHF.

Only a few counts were recorded for this clonotype. The J gene is TRBJ1-2, the V gene TRBV3-1, with D hard to call. CDR1 is LGHDT and CDR2 is YNNKEL in the germline V gene (reference sequence). There are 13 residues in the CDR3. Between the trimmed V and J ends, which lost 4 bases and 0 bases, there was a span of 6 bases. As DNA, the CDR3 is TGTGCCAGCAGCCTCCCCGCTAACTATGGCTACACCTTC. This sequence encodes CASSLPANYGYTF. Combining the CDR3 with reference TRBV3-1 and TRBJ1-2 gives the whole variable domain DTAVSQTPKYLVTQMGNDKSIKCEQNLGHDTMYWYKQDSKKFLKIMFSYNNKELIINETVPNRFSPKSPDKAHLNLHINSLELGDSAVYFCASSLPANYGYTFGSGTRLTVV.

This clonotype was seen only a few times. V gene TRBV7-9 combines with J gene TRBJ2-5; 9 positions agree with TRBD1. Unmatched junction bases numbered 5, after V lost 0 bases and J lost 6 bases. The CDR3 sequence is 15 residues long. Germline values: CDR1 SEHNR, CDR2 FQNEAQ (reference sequence). DNA of the CDR3: TGTGCCAGCAGCTTAGCGCCGGGACAGGGACAGACCCAGTACTTC. This encodes CASSLAPGQGQTQYF.

There are a few counts of this clonotype. The chain combines TRBV12-3 or TRBV12-4 with TRBJ2-6; tentatively, D is TRBD1 (5 bases). Trimming removed 3 bases from V and 9 bases from J, with 9 bases in between. The CDR3 spans 13 residues. In DNA, the CDR3 is TGTGCCAGCAGTTTGGACAAAAACAACGTCCTGACTTTC. It codes for CASSLDKNNVLTF.

V usage is TRBV4-1 and J usage is TRBJ2-7; D may be TRBD2 (6 bases). The CDR3 has 16 residues. The V end was cut by 1 base, the J end by 5 bases, with 18 bases between. Looked up from germline, CDR1 is MGHRA and CDR2 is YSYEKL. The CDR3 DNA follows: TGCGCCAGCAGCCAAGCCGTCGGGAGAAGATTTGACGAGCAGTACTTC. It is translated as CASSQAVGRRFDEQYF.

This clonotype has a handful of counts. V gene TRBV9 combines with J gene TRBJ2-4, with D possibly being TRBD1 (5 bases). CDR3 size: 15 residues. Trimming removed 3 bases from V and 10 bases from J, with 20 bases in between. Germline V gives CDR1 SGDLS, CDR2 YYNGEE. CDR3 in amino acids: CASSGTTANYGIQYF. In nucleotides, the CDR3 is TGTGCCAGCAGCGGAACGACAGCCAACTATGGGATTCAGTACTTC.

The chain employs TRBV9 and TRBJ2-3; D is undetermined. V was pared by 4 bases and J by 2 bases, with 14 bases between. The CDR3 is made up of 15 amino acids. Germline V lookup: CDR1 SGDLS, CDR2 YYNGEE. The CDR3 is CASSPPPLDTDTQYF. For the CDR3, the DNA is TGTGCCAGCAGCCCGCCCCCTCTTGACACAGATACGCAGTATTTT.

The chain uses TRBV7-8 and TRBJ1-5, with D possibly being TRBD1 (5 bases). Trimming pared 8 bases from V and 1 base from J, leaving 15 bases between. The CDR3 sequence is 15 residues long. Germline lookup yields CDR1 SGHVS and CDR2 FQNEAQ. The CDR3 DNA is TGTGCCAGCGGGGGGGAGGCTGCAAGCAATCAGCCCCAGCATTTT. It specifies CASGGEAASNQPQHF.

This clonotype was seen a few times. J is TRBJ2-7 and V is TRBV7-8; D is ambiguous. This CDR3 comprises 14 residues. Trimming took 1 base from V and 5 from J, leaving 12 bases between them. CDR1 is SGHVS, CDR2 FQNEAQ, per germline. CDR3 amino acids: CASSLGPLLDEQYF. DNA for the CDR3: TGTGCCAGCAGCTTAGGCCCCCTCCTAGACGAGCAGTACTTC.

The chain couples TRBV5-4 to TRBJ2-1; 10 bases are shared with TRBD1. Trimming took 0 bases from V and 8 from J; bases not matched to a gene: 5. The germline V gene has CDR1 SGHNT and CDR2 YYREEE (reference sequence). The CDR3 consists of 15 residues. The CDR3: CASSLGTGGFDEQFF. The CDR3 nucleotides are TGTGCCAGCAGCTTGGGGACAGGGGGTTTCGATGAGCAGTTCTTC.

A remark on this clonotype: One end of the junction varies from germline; a read error may be responsible. This chain joins TRBV4-2 and TRBJ1-2; the match to TRBD1 covers 12 bases. The germline CDR1 and CDR2 sequences are LGHNA and YNFKEQ. The CDR3 runs to 18 residues. The chain's CDR3 is CASSHLPGTGGSNYGYTF. The CDR3 coding sequence is TGTGCAAGCAGCCACTTGCCCGGGACAGGGGGCTCTAACTATGGCTACACCTTC.

This clonotype was seen only a few times. The gene calls are TRBV5-1 and TRBJ2-7; D is undetermined. V gave up 4 bases and J gave up 0 bases, with 11 bases separating them. CDR1 SGHRS and CDR2 YFSETQ come from the germline V gene. CDR3 size: 14 residues. The CDR3 protein is CASSASMSSYEQYF. The CDR3 nucleotides are TGCGCCAGCAGCGCATCAATGAGCTCCTACGAGCAGTACTTC.

The chain combines TRBV7-2 with TRBJ1-2; D is possibly TRBD1 (6 bases). Germline lookup yields CDR1 SGHTA and CDR2 FQGNSA. CDR3 length: 15 residues. V lost 4 bases to trimming and J lost 4 bases, with 16 bases between them. The CDR3 protein is CASSSRTVTGYGYTF. CDR3 bases: TGTGCCAGCAGCTCACGGACAGTAACGGGCTATGGCTACACCTTC.

The V call is TRBV10-3, the J call TRBJ2-1, with TRBD2 identical over 8 bases. The length of the CDR3 is 16 residues. The germline gives CDR1 ENHRY, CDR2 SYGVKD. Trimming removed 6 bases from V and 8 bases from J; junction bases left unmatched: 15. For the CDR3, the DNA is TGTGCCATCAGGCGGGAGAATAGCGGGATCCAGGATGAGCAGTTCTTC. Translation: CAIRRENSGIQDEQFF.